The 17 T cell receptor beta chains below were found in one sample sequenced in a study of PD-1 blockade in classical Hodgkin lymphoma. Autologous stem cell transplantation was followed by relapse in every patient, and brentuximab vedotin exposure varied. The method was immunoSEQ multiplex PCR; TCRdb's version includes in-frame clones alone and lacks a portion of them. This table has approximately 57,000 clones, roughly 90% appearing once. Specimen: peripheral blood mononuclear cells (PBMCs), collected before the second cycle of nivolumab. All receptors derive from a human donor with classical Hodgkin lymphoma.

This sequence joins TRBV23-1 and TRBJ1-3; the D gene is possibly TRBD1 (6 bases). TRBV23-1 falls under the ORF class, with uncertain function. This CDR3 has 18 amino acids. V lost 3 bases and J 1 base, leaving 19 bases between the germline ends. The CDR3 here is CASSHTNYGTPSGNTIYF. The CDR3, as DNA: TGCGCCAGCAGTCATACGAATTACGGGACACCTTCTGGAAACACCATATATTTT.

The chain uses TRBV11-3 and TRBJ2-7, with D tentatively TRBD1 (6 bases). Germline V gene lookup returns CDR1 SGHNT and CDR2 YENEEA. CDR3 length equals 15 residues. V lost 0 bases and J lost 6, with 15 bases in between. CDR3 in DNA: TGTGCCAGCAGCTTAGATCGCTGGACAGAGGCCGAGCAGTACTTC. The encoded protein is CASSLDRWTEAEQYF.

V usage is TRBV18 and J usage is TRBJ1-3; D might be TRBD1 (6 bases). V lost 3 bases to trimming and J lost 6 bases, with 15 bases between them. Germline CDR1 and CDR2: KGHSH and LQKENI. CDR3 length: 15 residues. The CDR3 spells CASSPVGASENTIYF. The CDR3, as DNA: TGTGCCAGCTCACCTGTGGGGGCCTCGGAAAACACCATATATTTT.

The CDR3 DNA follows: TGTGCAAGTCGCTTCTACAGGGAGCTCACAGCCAAAAACATTCAGTACTTC. Translation gives CASRFYRELTAKNIQYF. This sequence joins TRBV12-2 and TRBJ2-4; the D call in the table, TRBD1, was not verified against the DNA. TRBV12-2 is described as a pseudogene. The CDR3 extends over 17 amino acids.

The chain uses TRBV6-6 and TRBJ1-1; D is possibly TRBD1 (5 bases). The CDR3 length is 12 residues. Germline V CDR1 and CDR2: MNHNY, SVGAGI (reference sequence). V lost 6 bases and J 4 bases, leaving 9 bases between the germline ends. For the CDR3, the DNA is TGTGCCAGCAGCGTCGGGGGCACTGAAGCTTTCTTT. Residues: CASSVGGTEAFF.

The gene calls are TRBV30 and TRBJ2-5, with D unclear. The CDR3 length is 13 residues. V was pared by 0 bases and J by 5 bases, with 10 bases between. The V gene's germline CDR1 is GTSNPN and CDR2 SVGIG (reference sequence). CDR3 loop: CAWSVRRSETQYF. The DNA of the CDR3 is TGTGCCTGGAGTGTACGACGATCGGAGACCCAGTACTTC.

This chain joins TRBV7-9 and TRBJ2-5; TRBD2 aligns across 11 bases. This CDR3 has 16 amino acids. Germline V gives CDR1 SEHNR, CDR2 FQNEAQ (reference sequence). With V trimmed by 8 bases and J by 1 base, 9 bases remained unmatched. CDR3 DNA sequence: TGTGCCAGCGCGAAATCCGGGACTAGCGGCCAAGAGACCCAGTACTTC. The encoded protein is CASAKSGTSGQETQYF.

The gene calls are TRBV18 and TRBJ1-1; D may be TRBD1 (5 bases). V was pared by 6 bases and J by 4 bases, with 12 bases between. This CDR3 is built from 13 residues. Germline CDR1 reads KGHSH; CDR2 reads LQKENI. The CDR3 nucleotides read TGTGCCAGCTCCTCTTGGGGGGGCACTGAAGCTTTCTTT. Amino acid sequence: CASSSWGGTEAFF.

The CDR3 region has the DNA TGTGCCAGCAGCTTCTCTAGCGGGGGGGACAATGAGCAGTTCTTC. This encodes CASSFSSGGDNEQFF. V gene TRBV11-3 combines with J gene TRBJ2-1; 12 bases agree with TRBD2. The V gene end was trimmed by 3 bases and the J gene end by 5 bases; junction bases not matched to a gene: 2. CDR1 is SGHNT, CDR2 YENEEA, per germline. This CDR3 spans 15 amino acids.

By share, this clone ranks as medium-sized (0.01 to 0.1%). The chain carries TRBV7-9 and TRBJ1-5; D gene unclear. Trimming took off 4 bases at V and 6 bases at J, with 7 bases between the two ends. Germline CDR1 SEHNR, CDR2 FQNEAQ (reference sequence). The CDR3 consists of 12 residues. The CDR3 here is CASSYGVQPQHF. For the CDR3, the DNA is TGTGCCAGCAGCTACGGGGTTCAGCCCCAGCATTTT.

The J gene is TRBJ1-1, the V gene TRBV13, with TRBD1 identical over 9 bases. Trimming at V came to 8 bases and at J to 10 bases, leaving 8 bases not matched to a gene. CDR3 length equals 12 residues. The V gene's germline CDR1 is PRHDT and CDR2 FYEKMQ (reference sequence). CDR3 in DNA: TGTGCCAGCGGGGAGGACAGGGGTATAGCTTTCTTT. This codes for CASGEDRGIAFF.

The chain couples TRBV5-1 to TRBJ2-5; TRBD2 might be the D (5 bases). This CDR3 has 14 residues. Trimming removed 0 bases at V and 7 bases at J, with 13 bases between. CDR1 is SGHRS and CDR2 is YFSETQ in the germline V gene. The CDR3 coding sequence is TGCGCCAGCAGCTTGGAGGTAGCAGGAGGGACCCAGTACTTC. Encoded protein: CASSLEVAGGTQYF.

V gene TRBV5-1 combines with J gene TRBJ2-2, with 12 bases identical to TRBD2. CDR1 is SGHRS, CDR2 YFSETQ, per germline. This CDR3 has 16 amino acids. The J segment lost 7 bases and the V segment lost 0 bases, leaving 4 bases of the junction unmatched. The CDR3 reads CASSLGLAGAGGELFF. The DNA of the CDR3 is TGCGCCAGCAGCTTGGGACTAGCGGGGGCCGGCGGGGAGCTGTTTTTT.

The V and J genes are TRBV29-1 and TRBJ2-4, with D perhaps matching TRBD1 (7 bases). This CDR3 region has 11 residues. Per the germline V gene, CDR1 is SQVTM and CDR2 is ANQGSEA. The V end was cut by 4 bases, the J end by 12 bases, with 13 bases between. CDR3 amino acids: CSVGGDRSQYF. In DNA form, the CDR3 reads TGCAGCGTTGGGGGGGACAGAAGTCAGTACTTC.

The rearrangement links TRBV19 to TRBJ1-4; D is perhaps TRBD1 (5 bases). This CDR3 comprises 15 residues. Germline values: CDR1 LNHDA, CDR2 SQIVND (reference sequence). V gave up 6 bases and J gave up 0 bases, with 11 bases separating them. The CDR3 coding sequence is TGTGCCAGTAGCTTAGACAGACCAACTAATGAAAAACTGTTTTTT. Encoded protein: CASSLDRPTNEKLFF.

The chain couples TRBV30 to TRBJ2-3; a possible D gene is TRBD2 (6 bases). V lost 4 bases and J 0 bases, leaving 11 bases between the germline ends. There are 14 residues in the CDR3. CDR1 is GTSNPN, CDR2 SVGIG, per germline (reference sequence). In DNA, the CDR3 is TGTGCCTGGAATCCGGGGGTAAGCACAGATACGCAGTATTTT. Translation gives CAWNPGVSTDTQYF. Based on the CDR3 plus reference TRBV30 and TRBJ2-3, the full variable domain is SQTIHQWPATLVQPVGSPLSLECTVEGTSNPNLYWYRQAAGRGLQLLFYSVGIGQISSEVPQNLSASRPQDRQFILSSKKLLLSDSGFYLCAWNPGVSTDTQYFGPGTRLTVL.

This sequence joins TRBV28 and TRBJ2-7; weak D call: TRBD1 (5 bases). Between the trimmed V and J ends, which lost 6 bases and 2 bases, there was a span of 26 bases. Per the germline V gene, CDR1 is MDHEN and CDR2 is SYDVKM. This CDR3 spans 18 amino acids. As DNA, the CDR3 is TGTGCCAGCAGCATTCTCGGACAACTGCCTTCGATTGCCTACGAGCAGTACTTC. Translated, it gives CASSILGQLPSIAYEQYF.